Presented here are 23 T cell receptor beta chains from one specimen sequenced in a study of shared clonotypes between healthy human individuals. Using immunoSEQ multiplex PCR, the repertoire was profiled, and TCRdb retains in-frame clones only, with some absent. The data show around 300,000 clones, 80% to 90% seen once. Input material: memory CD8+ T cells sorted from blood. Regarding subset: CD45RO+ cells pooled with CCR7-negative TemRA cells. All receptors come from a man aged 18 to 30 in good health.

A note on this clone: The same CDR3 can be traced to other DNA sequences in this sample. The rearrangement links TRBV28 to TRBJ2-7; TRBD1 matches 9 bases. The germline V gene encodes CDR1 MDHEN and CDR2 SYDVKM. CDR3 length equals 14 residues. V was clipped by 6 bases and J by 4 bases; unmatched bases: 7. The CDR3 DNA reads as TGTGCCAGCAGCCGCTCCGGGACAGGGTACGAGCAGTACTTC. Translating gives CASSRSGTGYEQYF.

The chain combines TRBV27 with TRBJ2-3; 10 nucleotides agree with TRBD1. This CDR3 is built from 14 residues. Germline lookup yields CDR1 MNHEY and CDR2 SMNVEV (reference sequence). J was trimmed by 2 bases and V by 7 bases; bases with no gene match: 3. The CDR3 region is CASKRQGATDTQYF. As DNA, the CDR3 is TGTGCCAGCAAAAGACAGGGGGCCACAGATACGCAGTATTTT.

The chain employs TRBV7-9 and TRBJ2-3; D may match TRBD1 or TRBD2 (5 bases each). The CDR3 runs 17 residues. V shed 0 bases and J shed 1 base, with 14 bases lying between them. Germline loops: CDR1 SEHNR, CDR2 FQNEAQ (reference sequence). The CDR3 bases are TGTGCCAGCAGCTTAGCGAAGGACCAGGGAGGCACAGATACGCAGTATTTT. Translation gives CASSLAKDQGGTDTQYF.

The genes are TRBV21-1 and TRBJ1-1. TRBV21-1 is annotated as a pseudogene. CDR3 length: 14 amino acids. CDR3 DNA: TGTGCCAGCAGCAAAGCGCCTGAAGGGTCTGAAGCTTTCTTT. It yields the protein CASSKAPEGSEAFF.

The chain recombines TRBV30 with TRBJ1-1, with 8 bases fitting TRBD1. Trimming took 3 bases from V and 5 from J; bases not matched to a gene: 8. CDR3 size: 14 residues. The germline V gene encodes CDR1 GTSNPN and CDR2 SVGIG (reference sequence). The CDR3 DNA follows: TGTGCCTGGAGCCGCGGACAGGGAGGTACTGAAGCTTTCTTT. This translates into CAWSRGQGGTEAFF.

CDR3 amino acids: CASSEPGGNEQFF. The CDR3 DNA reads as TGTGCCAGCAGTGAACCTGGAGGCAATGAGCAGTTCTTC. J is TRBJ2-1 and V is TRBV2; TRBD2 is a possible D gene (5 bases). This CDR3 is 13 amino acids long. Trimming took 2 bases from V and 6 from J, leaving 8 bases between them. The V gene's germline CDR1 is SNHLY and CDR2 FYNNEI.

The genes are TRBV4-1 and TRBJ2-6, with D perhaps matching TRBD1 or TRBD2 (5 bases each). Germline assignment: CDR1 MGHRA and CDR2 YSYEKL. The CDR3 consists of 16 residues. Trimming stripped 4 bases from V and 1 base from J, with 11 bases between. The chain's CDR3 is CASSPSEGSGANVLTF. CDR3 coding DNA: TGCGCCAGCAGCCCGTCCGAGGGGTCTGGGGCCAACGTCCTGACTTTC.

DNA for the CDR3: TGCGCCAGCAGCCAAGATCTACCAGCGGGAGGGTCCTACGAGCAGTACTTC. Protein sequence: CASSQDLPAGGSYEQYF. The rearrangement links TRBV4-1 to TRBJ2-7, with 10 bases lining up with TRBD2. Trimming took 0 bases from V and 1 from J; bases not matched to a gene: 6. The CDR3 length is 17 residues. Germline loops: CDR1 MGHRA, CDR2 YSYEKL.

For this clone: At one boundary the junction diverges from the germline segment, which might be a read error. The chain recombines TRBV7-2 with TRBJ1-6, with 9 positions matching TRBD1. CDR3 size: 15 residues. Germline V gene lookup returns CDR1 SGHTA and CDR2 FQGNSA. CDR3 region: CASRETGGYKSPLHF. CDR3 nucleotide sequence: TGTGCCAGCAGGGAGACAGGGGGATATAAATCACCCCTCCACTTT.

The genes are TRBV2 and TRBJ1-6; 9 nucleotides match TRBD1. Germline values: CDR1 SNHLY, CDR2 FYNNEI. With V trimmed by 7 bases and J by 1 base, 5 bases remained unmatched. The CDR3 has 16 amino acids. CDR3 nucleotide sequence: TGTGCCAGCACCCCGGGACAGGGTTCCTATAATTCACCCCTCCACTTT. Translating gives CASTPGQGSYNSPLHF.

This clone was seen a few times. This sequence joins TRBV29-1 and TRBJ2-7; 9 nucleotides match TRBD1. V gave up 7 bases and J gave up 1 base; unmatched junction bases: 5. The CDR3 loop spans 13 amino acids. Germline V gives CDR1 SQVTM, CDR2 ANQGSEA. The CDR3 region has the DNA TGCAGCGCCAGGGACAGGGTATCCTACGAGCAGTACTTC. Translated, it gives CSARDRVSYEQYF.

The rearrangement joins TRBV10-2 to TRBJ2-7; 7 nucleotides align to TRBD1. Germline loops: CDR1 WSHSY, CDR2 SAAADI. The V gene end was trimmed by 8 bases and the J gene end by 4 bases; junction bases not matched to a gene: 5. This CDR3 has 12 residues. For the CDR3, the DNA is TGCGCCAGCGAGGGGACAGATTACGAGCAGTACTTC. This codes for CASEGTDYEQYF.

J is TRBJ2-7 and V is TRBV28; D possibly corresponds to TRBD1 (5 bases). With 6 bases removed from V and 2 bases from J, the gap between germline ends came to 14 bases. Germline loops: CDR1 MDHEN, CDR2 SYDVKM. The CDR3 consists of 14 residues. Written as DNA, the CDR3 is TGTGCCAGCAGCTTGTGGGGCGGAGCCTACGAGCAGTACTTC. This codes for CASSLWGGAYEQYF.

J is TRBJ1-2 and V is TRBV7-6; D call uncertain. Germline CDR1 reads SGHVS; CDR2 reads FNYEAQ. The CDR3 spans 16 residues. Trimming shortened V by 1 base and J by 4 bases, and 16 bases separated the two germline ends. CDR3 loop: CASSLDAGRLGYGYTF. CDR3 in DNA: TGTGCCAGCAGCTTAGATGCCGGACGGCTAGGCTATGGCTACACCTTC.

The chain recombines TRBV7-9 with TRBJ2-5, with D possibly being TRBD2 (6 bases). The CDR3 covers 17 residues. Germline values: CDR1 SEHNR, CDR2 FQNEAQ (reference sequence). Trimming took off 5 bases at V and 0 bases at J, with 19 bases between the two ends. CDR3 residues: CASSTSWRAYDQETQYF. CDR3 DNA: TGTGCCAGCAGCACCTCATGGAGGGCTTATGACCAAGAGACCCAGTACTTC.

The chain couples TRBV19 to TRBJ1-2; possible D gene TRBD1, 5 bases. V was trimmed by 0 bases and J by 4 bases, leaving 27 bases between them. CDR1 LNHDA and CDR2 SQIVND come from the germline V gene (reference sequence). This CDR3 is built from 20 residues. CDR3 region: CASSIDLEGPSLPSSYGYTF. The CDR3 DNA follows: TGTGCCAGTAGTATAGATCTTGAGGGGCCTTCCTTACCTTCATCCTATGGCTACACCTTC.

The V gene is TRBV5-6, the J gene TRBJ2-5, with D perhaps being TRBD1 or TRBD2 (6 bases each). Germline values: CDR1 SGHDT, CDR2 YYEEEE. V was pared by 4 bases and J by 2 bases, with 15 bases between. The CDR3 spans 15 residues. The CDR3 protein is CASSLEGHAQETQYF. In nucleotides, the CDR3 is TGTGCCAGCAGCCTGGAGGGACACGCGCAAGAGACCCAGTACTTC.

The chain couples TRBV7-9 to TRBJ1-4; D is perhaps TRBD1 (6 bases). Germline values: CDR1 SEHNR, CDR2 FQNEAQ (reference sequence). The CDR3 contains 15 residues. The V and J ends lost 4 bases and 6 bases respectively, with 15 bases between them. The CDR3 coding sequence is TGTGCCAGCAGCTACGACGGGACAAAGGATGAAAAACTGTTTTTT. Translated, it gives CASSYDGTKDEKLFF.

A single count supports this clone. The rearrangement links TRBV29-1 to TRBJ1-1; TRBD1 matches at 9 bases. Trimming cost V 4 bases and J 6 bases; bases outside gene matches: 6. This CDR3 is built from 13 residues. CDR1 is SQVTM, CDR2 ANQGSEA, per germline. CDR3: CSVALGQGPEAFF. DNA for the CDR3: TGCAGCGTTGCTTTGGGACAGGGTCCTGAAGCTTTCTTT.

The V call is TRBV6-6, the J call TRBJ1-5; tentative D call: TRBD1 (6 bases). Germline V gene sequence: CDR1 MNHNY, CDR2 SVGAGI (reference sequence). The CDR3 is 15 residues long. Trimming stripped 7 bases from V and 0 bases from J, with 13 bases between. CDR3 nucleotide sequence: TGTGCCAGCACCGCAGGGGTGGATAGCAATCAGCCCCAGCATTTT. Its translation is CASTAGVDSNQPQHF.

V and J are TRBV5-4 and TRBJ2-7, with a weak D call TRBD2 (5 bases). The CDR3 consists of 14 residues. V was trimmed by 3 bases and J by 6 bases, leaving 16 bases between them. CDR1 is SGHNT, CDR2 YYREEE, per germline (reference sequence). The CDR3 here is CASSSLEGAAEQYF. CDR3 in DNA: TGTGCCAGCAGCTCGCTTGAGGGCGCGGCCGAGCAGTACTTC.

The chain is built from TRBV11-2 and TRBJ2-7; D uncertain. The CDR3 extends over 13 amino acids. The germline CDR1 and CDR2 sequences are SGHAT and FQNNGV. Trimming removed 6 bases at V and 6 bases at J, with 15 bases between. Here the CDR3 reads CASSTGPHPEQYF. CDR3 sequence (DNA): TGTGCCAGCAGTACGGGCCCCCATCCCGAGCAGTACTTC. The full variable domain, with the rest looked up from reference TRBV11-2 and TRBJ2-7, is EAGVAQSPRYKIIEKRQSVAFWCNPISGHATLYWYQQILGQGPKLLIQFQNNGVVDDSQLPKDRFSAERLKGVDSTLKIQPAKLEDSAVYLCASSTGPHPEQYFGPGTRLTVT.

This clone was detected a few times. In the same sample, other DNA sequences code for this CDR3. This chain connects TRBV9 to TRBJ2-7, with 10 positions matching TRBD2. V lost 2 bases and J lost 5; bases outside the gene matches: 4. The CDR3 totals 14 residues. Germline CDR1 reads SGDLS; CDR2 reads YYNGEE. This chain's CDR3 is CASSVSGRLDEQYF. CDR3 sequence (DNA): TGTGCCAGCAGCGTTAGCGGGAGGCTCGACGAGCAGTACTTC. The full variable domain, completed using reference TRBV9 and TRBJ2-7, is DSGVTQTPKHLITATGQRVTLRCSPRSGDLSVYWYQQSLDQGLQFLIQYYNGEERAKGNILERFSAQQFPDLHSELNLSSLELGDSALYFCASSVSGRLDEQYFGPGTRLTVT.